The 10 T cell receptor beta chains below all came from one sample that was sequenced in a study of shared clonotypes between healthy human individuals. Terminally differentiated effector memory CD45RA+ cells were left out of the naive CD8 fraction, which was CD45RO-negative and positively selected for CCR7. TCRdb keeps only in-frame clones here, not all; method: immunoSEQ multiplex PCR. Of around 1,900,000 clones detected, around 93% appear once; the ten largest clones hold 1.5% to 2%. Source material: naive CD8+ T cells from PBMCs. The receptor set was obtained from a man aged 18 to 30 in good health. Some clones in this sample may be carry-over from other donors' samples.

The V call is TRBV5-5, the J call TRBJ1-1; D ambiguous. CDR1 and CDR2 from the germline V gene are SGHKS and YYEKEE (reference sequence). V was shortened by 5 bases and J by 1 base, with 6 bases between the two germline ends. This CDR3 contains 12 residues. The CDR3 sequence is CASRAGNTEAFF. CDR3 nucleotides: TGTGCCAGCAGGGCGGGGAACACTGAAGCTTTCTTT. Drawing the rest from reference TRBV5-5 and TRBJ1-1, the complete variable domain is DAGVTQSPTHLIKTRGQQVTLRCSPISGHKSVSWYQQVLGQGPQFIFQYYEKEERGRGNFPDRFSARQFPNYSSELNVNALLLGDSALYLCASRAGNTEAFFGQGTRLTVV.

A note on this clone: The sample has other DNA sequences that encode this CDR3 too. This chain joins TRBV2 and TRBJ2-1; D remains unclear. Germline CDR1 and CDR2: SNHLY and FYNNEI. The V and J ends lost 7 bases and 2 bases respectively, with 6 bases between them. CDR3 length equals 12 residues. The CDR3 DNA follows: TGTGCCAGCACGGAAACCTACAATGAGCAGTTCTTC. This codes for CASTETYNEQFF.

The CDR3: CSARTGGTQYF. DNA of the CDR3: TGCAGTGCTCGGACAGGCGGTACGCAGTATTTT. V usage is TRBV20-1 and J usage is TRBJ2-3; 7 positions match TRBD1. V shed 5 bases, J shed 8 bases, and the junction held 4 bases outside the gene matches. Germline assignment: CDR1 DFQATT and CDR2 SNEGSKA (reference sequence). This CDR3 has 11 residues.

The chain combines TRBV7-3 with TRBJ2-1; 7 bases are a match to TRBD2. CDR3 size: 15 residues. CDR1 and CDR2 from the germline V gene are SGHTA and FQGTGA. V lost 4 bases and J lost 2; bases outside the gene matches: 5. CDR3 nucleotide sequence: TGTGCCAGCAGCTCCCTAGCGGCGACCTACAATGAGCAGTTCTTC. It translates to CASSSLAATYNEQFF.

The rearrangement joins TRBV29-1 to TRBJ2-3, with 14 positions matching TRBD2. The V and J ends lost 7 bases and 3 bases, in that order; junction bases with no gene match: 6. The CDR3 has 15 residues. Germline loops: CDR1 SQVTM, CDR2 ANQGSEA. The CDR3 DNA reads TGCAGCGGACAGCGGACTAGCGGGAGGACAGATACGCAGTATTTT. Its protein is CSGQRTSGRTDTQYF.

V gene TRBV7-9 combines with J gene TRBJ2-5; D is perhaps TRBD1 (5 bases). V gave up 1 base and J gave up 5 bases, with 14 bases separating them. The CDR3 consists of 15 residues. Germline assignment: CDR1 SEHNR and CDR2 FQNEAQ (reference sequence). CDR3 bases: TGTGCCAGCAGCTTAGGGTCCAGGGCTGGCGAGACCCAGTACTTC. Residues: CASSLGSRAGETQYF.

This chain connects TRBV5-4 to TRBJ2-3; 15 bases agree with TRBD2. The V gene end was trimmed by 3 bases and the J gene end by 5 bases; junction bases not matched to a gene: 4. There are 16 residues in the CDR3. Per the germline V gene, CDR1 is SGHNT and CDR2 is YYREEE (reference sequence). The CDR3 reads CASSSPGLAGGDTQYF. CDR3 nucleotide sequence: TGTGCCAGCAGCTCGCCGGGACTAGCGGGAGGAGATACGCAGTATTTT.

The chain is built from TRBV11-2 and TRBJ2-2; 7 bases map to TRBD2. This CDR3 comprises 15 residues. The junction had 3 bases not matched to a gene; V was cut back by 5 bases and J by 0 bases. CDR1 SGHAT and CDR2 FQNNGV come from the germline V gene. CDR3 in amino acids: CASSLGTTNTGELFF. The CDR3 nucleotides are TGTGCCAGCAGCCTTGGGACTACGAACACCGGGGAGCTGTTTTTT.

The chain's CDR3 is CAGGTSGSYEQYF. The DNA of the CDR3 is TGTGCCGGGGGGACTAGCGGGAGCTACGAGCAGTACTTC. The gene calls are TRBV28 and TRBJ2-7, with 14 bases aligning to TRBD2. The CDR3 has 13 residues. Germline V CDR1 and CDR2: MDHEN, SYDVKM. Germline trimming cut 11 bases from V and 3 bases from J; bases unmatched to any gene: 3.

In the case of this clone: The sample holds other DNA sequences that translate to the same CDR3. The chain has TRBV27 and TRBJ1-5; D is uncertain. The V and J ends lost 5 bases and 0 bases respectively, with 2 bases between them. Germline assignment: CDR1 MNHEY and CDR2 SMNVEV (reference sequence). The CDR3 is made up of 12 amino acids. The CDR3 nucleotides are TGTGCCAGCAGTCCTAGCAATCAGCCCCAGCATTTT. It specifies CASSPSNQPQHF.